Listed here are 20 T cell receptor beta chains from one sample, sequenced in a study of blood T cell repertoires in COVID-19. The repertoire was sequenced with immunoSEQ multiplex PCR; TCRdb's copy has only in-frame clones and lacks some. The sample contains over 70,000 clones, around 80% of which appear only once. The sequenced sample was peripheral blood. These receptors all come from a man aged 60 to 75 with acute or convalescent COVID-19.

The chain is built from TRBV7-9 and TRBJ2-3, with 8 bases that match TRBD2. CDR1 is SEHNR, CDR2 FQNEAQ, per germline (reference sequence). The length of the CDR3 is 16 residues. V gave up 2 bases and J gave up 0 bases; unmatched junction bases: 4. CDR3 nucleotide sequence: TGTGCCAGCAGCTTATTTATAGCGGGGAGCACAGATACGCAGTATTTT. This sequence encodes CASSLFIAGSTDTQYF. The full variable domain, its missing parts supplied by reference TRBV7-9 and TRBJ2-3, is DTGVSQNPRHKITKRGQNVTFRCDPISEHNRLYWYRQTLGQGPEFLTYFQNEAQLEKSRLLSDRFSAERPKGSFSTLEIQRTEQGDSAMYLCASSLFIAGSTDTQYFGPGTRLTVL.

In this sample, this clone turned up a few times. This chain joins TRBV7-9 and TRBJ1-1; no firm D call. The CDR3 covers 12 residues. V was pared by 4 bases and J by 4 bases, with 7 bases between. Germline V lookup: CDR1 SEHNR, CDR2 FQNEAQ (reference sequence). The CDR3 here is CASSSPVTEAFF. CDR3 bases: TGTGCCAGCAGCTCTCCCGTCACTGAAGCTTTCTTT.

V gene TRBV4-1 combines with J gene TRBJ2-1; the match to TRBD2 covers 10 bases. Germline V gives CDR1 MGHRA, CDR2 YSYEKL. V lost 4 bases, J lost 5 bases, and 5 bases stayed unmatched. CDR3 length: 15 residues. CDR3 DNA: TGCGCCAGCAGCCTAACTAGCGGGGTAAACAATGAGCAGTTCTTC. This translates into CASSLTSGVNNEQFF.

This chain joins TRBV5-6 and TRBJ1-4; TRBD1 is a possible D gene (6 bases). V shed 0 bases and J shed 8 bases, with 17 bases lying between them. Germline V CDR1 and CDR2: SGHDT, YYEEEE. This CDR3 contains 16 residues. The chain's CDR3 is CASSLERLRGGEKLFF. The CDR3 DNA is TGTGCCAGCAGCTTGGAAAGACTCAGGGGTGGAGAAAAACTGTTTTTT.

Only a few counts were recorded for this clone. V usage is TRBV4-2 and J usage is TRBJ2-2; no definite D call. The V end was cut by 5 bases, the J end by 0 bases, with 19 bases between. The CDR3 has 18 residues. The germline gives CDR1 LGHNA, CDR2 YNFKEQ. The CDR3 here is CASSEGFFTQPNTGELFF. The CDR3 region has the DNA TGTGCCAGCAGCGAAGGATTTTTTACACAGCCGAACACCGGGGAGCTGTTTTTT.

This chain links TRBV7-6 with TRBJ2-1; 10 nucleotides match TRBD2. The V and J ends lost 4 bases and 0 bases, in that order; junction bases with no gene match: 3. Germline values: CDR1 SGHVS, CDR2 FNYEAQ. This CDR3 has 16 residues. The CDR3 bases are TGTGCCAGCAGCTACTTAGCGGGAGGCTCCTACAATGAGCAGTTCTTC. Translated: CASSYLAGGSYNEQFF.

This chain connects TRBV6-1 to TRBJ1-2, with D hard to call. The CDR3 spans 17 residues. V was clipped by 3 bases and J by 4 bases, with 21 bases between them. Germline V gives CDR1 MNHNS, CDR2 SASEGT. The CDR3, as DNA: TGTGCCAGCAGTGATTACCTCTACCGCGACTCTTCCTATGGCTACACCTTC. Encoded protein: CASSDYLYRDSSYGYTF.

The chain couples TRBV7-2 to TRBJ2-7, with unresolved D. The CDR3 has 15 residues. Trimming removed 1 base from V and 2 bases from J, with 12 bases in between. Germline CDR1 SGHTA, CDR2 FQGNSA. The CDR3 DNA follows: TGTGCCAGCAGCTTAGGCCCCGGGTTAACCTACGAGCAGTACTTC. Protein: CASSLGPGLTYEQYF.

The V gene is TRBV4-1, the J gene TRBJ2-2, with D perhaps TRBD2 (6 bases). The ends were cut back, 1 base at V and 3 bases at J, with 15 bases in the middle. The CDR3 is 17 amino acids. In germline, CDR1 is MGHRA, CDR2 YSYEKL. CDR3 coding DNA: TGCGCCAGCAGCCAAGTATTAGTTATAGCGGACACCGGGGAGCTGTTTTTT. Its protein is CASSQVLVIADTGELFF.

CDR3 DNA sequence: TGTGCCTGGGCTACTAGCGGGGGTGGAGATACGCAGTATTTT. It codes for CAWATSGGGDTQYF. The chain carries TRBV30 and TRBJ2-3; 11 nucleotides align to TRBD2. CDR1 is GTSNPN, CDR2 SVGIG, per germline (reference sequence). V was clipped by 5 bases and J by 5 bases; unmatched bases: 6. The CDR3 has 14 residues.

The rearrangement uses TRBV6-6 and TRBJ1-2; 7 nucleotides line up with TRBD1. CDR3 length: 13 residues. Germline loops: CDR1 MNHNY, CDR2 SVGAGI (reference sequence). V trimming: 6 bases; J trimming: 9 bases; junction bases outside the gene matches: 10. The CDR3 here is CASSPGQAFRYTF. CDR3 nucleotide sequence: TGTGCCAGCAGCCCCGGACAGGCTTTTCGCTACACCTTC.

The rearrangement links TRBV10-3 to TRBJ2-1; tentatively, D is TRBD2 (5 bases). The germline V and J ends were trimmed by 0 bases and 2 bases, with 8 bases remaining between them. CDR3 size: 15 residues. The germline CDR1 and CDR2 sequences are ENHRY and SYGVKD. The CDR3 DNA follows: TGTGCCATCAGTGAGTCGAGCGGCACCTACAATGAGCAGTTCTTC. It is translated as CAISESSGTYNEQFF.

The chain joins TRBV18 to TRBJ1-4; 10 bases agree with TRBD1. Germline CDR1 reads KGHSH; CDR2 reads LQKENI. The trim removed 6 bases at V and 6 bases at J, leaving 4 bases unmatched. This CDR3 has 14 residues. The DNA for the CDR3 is TGTGCCAGCTCCCAAGGACAGGGGGATGAAAAACTGTTTTTT. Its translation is CASSQGQGDEKLFF.

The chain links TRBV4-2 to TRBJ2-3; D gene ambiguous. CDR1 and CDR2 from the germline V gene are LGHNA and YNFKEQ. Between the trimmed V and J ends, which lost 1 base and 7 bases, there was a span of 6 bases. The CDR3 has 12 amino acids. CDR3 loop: CASSQGPYTQYF. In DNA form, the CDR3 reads TGTGCCAGCAGCCAAGGGCCCTATACGCAGTATTTT.

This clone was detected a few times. Here the CDR3 reads CASSFFRDYEQYF. CDR3 nucleotides: TGTGCCAGCAGCTTCTTCCGGGACTACGAGCAGTACTTC. V usage is TRBV7-2 and J usage is TRBJ2-7; D is possibly TRBD2 (5 bases). This CDR3 is 13 amino acids long. The V gene's germline CDR1 is SGHTA and CDR2 FQGNSA. Between the trimmed V and J ends, which lost 3 bases and 3 bases, there was a span of 9 bases.

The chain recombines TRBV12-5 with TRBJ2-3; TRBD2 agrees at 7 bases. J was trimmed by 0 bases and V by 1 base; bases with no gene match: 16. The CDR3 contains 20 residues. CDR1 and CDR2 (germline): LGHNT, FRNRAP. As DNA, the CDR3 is TGTGCTAGTGGTTTGGCTTTTGGCAGGCTAGCGGCGAAAAGCACAGATACGCAGTATTTT. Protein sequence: CASGLAFGRLAAKSTDTQYF.

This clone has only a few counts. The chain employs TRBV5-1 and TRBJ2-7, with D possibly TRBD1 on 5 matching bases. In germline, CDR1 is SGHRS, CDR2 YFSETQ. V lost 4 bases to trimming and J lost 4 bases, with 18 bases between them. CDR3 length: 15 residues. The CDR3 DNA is TGCGCCAGCAGCATCGACAGCCTATCCTTTTACGAGCAGTACTTC. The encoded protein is CASSIDSLSFYEQYF.

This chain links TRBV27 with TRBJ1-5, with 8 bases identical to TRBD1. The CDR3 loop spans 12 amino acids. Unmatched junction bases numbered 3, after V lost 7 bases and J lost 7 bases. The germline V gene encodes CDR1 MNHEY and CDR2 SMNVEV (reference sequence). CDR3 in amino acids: CASKTGVQPQHF. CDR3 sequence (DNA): TGTGCCAGCAAGACAGGGGTACAGCCCCAGCATTTT.

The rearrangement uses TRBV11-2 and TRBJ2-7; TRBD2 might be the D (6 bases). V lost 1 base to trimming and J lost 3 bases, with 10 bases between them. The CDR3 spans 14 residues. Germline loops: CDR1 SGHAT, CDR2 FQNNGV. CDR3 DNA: TGTGCCAGCAGCTTAGTGGCGACTAGCTACGAGCAGTACTTC. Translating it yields CASSLVATSYEQYF.

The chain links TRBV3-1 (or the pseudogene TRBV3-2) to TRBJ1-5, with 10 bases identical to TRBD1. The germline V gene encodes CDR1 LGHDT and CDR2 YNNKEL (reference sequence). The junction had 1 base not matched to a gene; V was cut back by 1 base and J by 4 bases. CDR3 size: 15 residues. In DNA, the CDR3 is TGTGCCAGCAGCCAAGGGGACAGGGGTAATCAGCCCCAGCATTTT. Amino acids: CASSQGDRGNQPQHF.